Below are 10 T cell receptor beta chains sequenced from a single sample in a study of glioma-infiltrating T cells. TCR alpha and beta CDR3 regions were amplified from RNA using iRepertoire nested multiplex PCR. Via MiXCR, TCRdb re-called the multiplex PCR reads, giving one row per CDR3 protein. The data contain more than 100,000 distinct CDR3 sequences, less than 30% of them singletons. The sample taken for sequencing was glioma tissue, nonneoplastic brain tissue, or PBMCs (not recorded which). The source is a human donor with low-grade glioma or glioblastoma, undergoing nonglioma brain surgery, or in good health (not recorded which).

This clonotype has only a few counts. The chain combines TRBV5-1 with TRBJ1-1; 8 bases align to TRBD1. Per germline, CDR1 SGHRS and CDR2 YFSETQ. The CDR3 has 14 residues. V gave up 0 bases and J gave up 4 bases; unmatched junction bases: 2. For the CDR3, the DNA is TGCGCCAGCAGCTTGGCGACAGGGGTCACTGAAGCTTTCTTT. As protein: CASSLATGVTEAFF.

The chain links TRBV29-1 to TRBJ1-3, with 9 bases that match TRBD1. The CDR3 length is 15 residues. Germline CDR1 and CDR2: SQVTM and ANQGSEA. Trimming cost V 5 bases and J 6 bases; bases outside gene matches: 11. DNA for the CDR3: TGCAGCGTTTCTACCGGGACAGGGCCTGCAAACACCATATATTTT. This gives the protein CSVSTGTGPANTIYF.

This clonotype was recorded many times. The CDR3 nucleotides are TGTGCCAGCAGTTTATGGGGTATTGAAGCTTTCTTT. Protein sequence: CASSLWGIEAFF. This chain joins TRBV28 and TRBJ1-1; the D is unclear. The germline V and J ends were trimmed by 0 bases and 7 bases, with 6 bases remaining between them. CDR3 size: 12 residues. Germline values: CDR1 MDHEN, CDR2 SYDVKM.

In regard to this clonotype: At one of its ends the junction is not consistent with the germline gene, which may arise from a read error. Written as DNA, the CDR3 is TGTGCCAGCAGACAATCCGCATATGGCTACAACTTC. The encoded protein is CASRQSAYGYNF. V and J are TRBV6-1 and TRBJ1-2, with D unclear. The CDR3 sequence is 12 residues long. From germline, CDR1 is MNHNS and CDR2 SASEGT.

This clonotype has ten or more counts. The chain is built from TRBV14 and TRBJ1-2, with D maybe TRBD1 (5 bases). The CDR3 extends over 17 amino acids. Germline V gives CDR1 SGHDN, CDR2 FVKESK. The V end was cut by 1 base, the J end by 0 bases, with 15 bases between. The CDR3 loop reads CASSQVLAQGTNYGYTF. CDR3 in DNA: TGTGCCAGCAGCCAAGTTCTGGCCCAGGGAACTAACTATGGCTACACCTTC.

This clonotype was found many times. The chain employs TRBV6-2 or TRBV6-3 and TRBJ1-6; maybe TRBD1 (6 bases). Between the trimmed V and J ends, which lost 2 bases and 10 bases, there was a span of 15 bases. CDR1 and CDR2 from the germline V gene are MNHEY and SVGEGT. The CDR3 extends over 15 amino acids. The CDR3 is CASSYAQGLQSPLHF. Here the CDR3 DNA reads TGTGCCAGCAGTTACGCGCAGGGGCTACAGTCACCCCTCCACTTT.

This clonotype has ten or more counts. V gene TRBV6-1 combines with J gene TRBJ1-2; unclear D gene. V was cut by 6 bases and J by 12 bases, with 14 bases left in between. Germline V lookup: CDR1 MNHNS, CDR2 SASEGT. The CDR3 has 11 amino acids. CDR3 region: CASSPDGGDTF. For the CDR3, the DNA is TGTGCCAGCAGCCCGGACGGAGGAGACACCTTC.

The CDR3 DNA reads as TGTGCCAGCAGTTACCCGGGACTAGAGAACGAGCAGTACTTC. Its protein is CASSYPGLENEQYF. The chain uses TRBV6-9 and TRBJ2-7; 8 bases align to TRBD2. Germline values: CDR1 MNHGY, CDR2 SVAAGI. CDR3 length: 14 amino acids. The V segment lost 3 bases and the J segment 5 bases; nucleotides outside the gene matches: 6.

This clonotype was counted a few times. The rearrangement joins TRBV9 to TRBJ1-1; the D is unclear. V was shortened by 0 bases and J by 4 bases, with 7 bases between the two germline ends. CDR1 SGDLS and CDR2 YYNGEE come from the germline V gene. The CDR3 is 13 residues long. The CDR3 DNA sequence: TGTGCCAGCAGCGTAGAACGGAGCACTGAAGCTTTCTTT. It yields the protein CASSVERSTEAFF.

This clonotype was observed a handful of times. A much more abundant neighbour one base away suggests this may be a read error. The chain is built from TRBV20-1 and TRBJ1-5; possible D gene TRBD1, 6 bases. The CDR3 totals 13 residues. Per the germline V gene, CDR1 is DFQATT and CDR2 is SNEGSKA (reference sequence). V was shortened by 5 bases and J by 10 bases, with 18 bases between the two germline ends. The CDR3 DNA follows: TGCAGTGCTTCCGGGACATGGGGACTTCCCCAGCATTTT. The encoded protein is CSASGTWGLPQHF.